These 8 T cell receptor beta chains came from one sample sequenced in a study of T cells in Graves' hyperthyroidism and ophthalmopathy. The TCR beta CDR3 regions underwent amplification using RNA transcripts as the source. Using the HTBI primer set, a first-round RT-PCR was run on the TCR CDR3. TCRdb processed the multiplex PCR reads anew with MiXCR; each CDR3 protein has one entry. The repertoire includes over 700,000 distinct CDR3 sequences, roughly a sixth of them detected once, and 16% sits in the top ten. Material: blood. These receptors were obtained from a woman in her fifties or sixties with Graves' hyperthyroidism that later progressed to Graves' ophthalmopathy.

This clonotype came up many times. The CDR3 region is CASKSGTGSGNQPQHF. The CDR3 DNA reads TGTGCCAGCAAATCCGGGACAGGGAGCGGCAATCAGCCCCAGCATTTT. The J gene is TRBJ1-5, the V gene TRBV6-8; TRBD1 agrees at 9 bases. The CDR3 totals 16 residues. V lost 7 bases to trimming and J lost 2 bases; unmatched junction nucleotides: 9. Germline CDR1 is MNHGY and CDR2 is SAAAGT.

This chain joins TRBV5-6 and TRBJ1-1; TRBD1 might be the D (6 bases). V was shortened by 1 base and J by 6 bases, with 22 bases between the two germline ends. This CDR3 comprises 17 residues. CDR1 SGHDT and CDR2 YYEEEE come from the germline V gene. CDR3 protein: CASSLNPAIGGLAEAFF. The CDR3 DNA follows: TGTGCCAGCAGCTTGAATCCCGCCATAGGGGGGCTCGCTGAAGCTTTCTTT. The whole variable domain, filled in from reference TRBV5-6 and TRBJ1-1, reads DAGVTQSPTHLIKTRGQQVTLRCSPKSGHDTVSWYQQALGQGPQFIFQYYEEEERQRGNFPDRFSGHQFPNYSSELNVNALLLGDSALYLCASSLNPAIGGLAEAFFGQGTRLTVV.

This clonotype was counted many times. The J gene is TRBJ1-2, the V gene TRBV6-1, with 7 bases aligning to TRBD1. The CDR3 extends over 13 amino acids. Losses at the gene ends were 2 bases for V and 6 bases for J; bases not matched to a gene: 3. CDR1 MNHNS and CDR2 SASEGT come from the germline V gene. The DNA for the CDR3 is TGTGCCAGCAGTGAACGGCAGGGGGATGGCTACACCTTC. This sequence encodes CASSERQGDGYTF.

The table lists this clonotype with many counts. This rearrangement joins TRBV9 to TRBJ1-5, with D unclear. The CDR3 spans 13 residues. In germline, CDR1 is SGDLS, CDR2 YYNGEE. V was pared by 5 bases and J by 2 bases, with 8 bases between. Here the CDR3 DNA reads TGTGCCAGCAGTGTGGCAGGCAATCAGCCCCAGCATTTT. Protein: CASSVAGNQPQHF.

This clonotype turned up a few times. The V call is TRBV2, the J call TRBJ2-1, with D possibly TRBD1 on 6 matching bases. CDR3 length equals 16 residues. V lost 5 bases to trimming and J lost 0 bases, with 14 bases between them. The germline gives CDR1 SNHLY, CDR2 FYNNEI. The CDR3 protein is CASSKTLDSSYNEQFF. The CDR3 region has the DNA TGTGCCAGCAGTAAAACATTGGACAGCTCCTACAATGAGCAGTTCTTC.

The V and J genes are TRBV5-1 and TRBJ1-2; maybe TRBD1 (6 bases). Between the trimmed V and J ends, which lost 4 bases and 8 bases, there was a span of 21 bases. CDR3 length equals 15 residues. Germline CDR1 SGHRS, CDR2 YFSETQ. This CDR3 is CASSPPSGQPGGYTF. The DNA for the CDR3 is TGCGCCAGCAGCCCCCCTAGTGGACAGCCGGGAGGCTACACCTTC. Supplemented by reference TRBV5-1 and TRBJ1-2, the full variable domain reads KAGVTQTPRYLIKTRGQQVTLSCSPISGHRSVSWYQQTPGQGLQFLFEYFSETQRNKGNFPGRFSGRQFSNSRSEMNVSTLELGDSALYLCASSPPSGQPGGYTFGSGTRLTVV.

The chain is built from TRBV9 and TRBJ2-2, with D unresolved. Trimming cost V 3 bases and J 4 bases, with 13 bases left between them. The CDR3 loop spans 15 amino acids. Looked up from germline, CDR1 is SGDLS and CDR2 is YYNGEE. In nucleotides, the CDR3 is TGTGCCAGCAGCGCAACGGTAGGGTTCACCGGGGAGCTGTTTTTT. It encodes CASSATVGFTGELFF.

The V and J genes are TRBV30 and TRBJ2-7, with unresolved D. The CDR3 runs 13 residues. Germline assignment: CDR1 GTSNPN and CDR2 SVGIG (reference sequence). V shed 3 bases and J shed 1 base, with 10 bases lying between them. CDR3 sequence (DNA): TGTGCCTGGAGAGGGCAAGGTTCCTACGAGCAGTACTTC. Translating it yields CAWRGQGSYEQYF.